The next 28 T cell receptor beta chains were all read from a single sample in a study of T cells in Graves' hyperthyroidism and ophthalmopathy. Amplification yielded TCR beta CDR3 regions, with RNA transcripts as the source. Carried out on the TCR CDR3, a first-round RT-PCR used the HTBI primer set. MiXCR, run by TCRdb on the multiplex PCR reads, gives a single entry per CDR3 protein. Of around 370,000 distinct CDR3 sequences listed, under 20% are singletons. Sequencing used blood. The receptors were gathered from a man aged 18 to 30 with Graves' ophthalmopathy.

This clonotype was observed many times. The V call is TRBV12-3 or TRBV12-4, the J call TRBJ1-3; D is perhaps TRBD1 (6 bases). The CDR3 has 15 amino acids. Trimming took off 5 bases at V and 0 bases at J, with 11 bases between the two ends. The CDR3 sequence is CASSRDTDSGNTIYF. In DNA, the CDR3 is TGTGCCAGCAGTCGGGACACGGACTCTGGAAACACCATATATTTT.

This clonotype was seen repeatedly, ten times or more. V and J are TRBV5-1 and TRBJ2-7; D not certain. The CDR3 is 15 amino acids. Trimming cost V 0 bases and J 0 bases, with 10 bases left between them. CDR1 is SGHRS, CDR2 YFSETQ, per germline. The CDR3 reads CASSLGSAISYEQYF. CDR3 sequence (DNA): TGCGCCAGCAGCTTGGGGTCAGCAATCTCCTACGAGCAGTACTTC.

This clonotype showed up just a few times. The chain employs TRBV4-1 and TRBJ1-1, with 8 bases matching TRBD1. Germline CDR1 is MGHRA and CDR2 is YSYEKL. With V trimmed by 0 bases and J by 4 bases, 4 bases remained unmatched. The CDR3 length is 15 residues. The CDR3 spells CASSQDRQGTTEAFF. The CDR3 nucleotides are TGCGCCAGCAGCCAAGACCGACAGGGGACCACTGAAGCTTTCTTT.

A note on this clonotype: A much larger clone is a single base away; this may be a read error. The CDR3 sequence: CASSEIAGADTQYF. CDR3 nucleotides: TGTGCCAGCAGTGAGATAGCGGGTGCAGATACGCAGTATTTT. V usage is TRBV6-1 and J usage is TRBJ2-3; 7 bases are a match to TRBD2. Germline lookup yields CDR1 MNHNS and CDR2 SASEGT. CDR3 length equals 14 residues. Trimming cost V 3 bases and J 4 bases; bases outside gene matches: 4.

J is TRBJ2-3 and V is TRBV18; weak D call: TRBD2 (5 bases). CDR3 size: 15 residues. CDR1 is KGHSH and CDR2 is LQKENI in the germline V gene. Trimming left V 4 bases short and J 4 bases short, with 15 bases between. In DNA, the CDR3 is TGTGCCAGCTCACTAACCGGGATGCCCGCAGATACGCAGTATTTT. It yields the protein CASSLTGMPADTQYF.

This clonotype was counted at least ten times. The chain carries TRBV12-3 or TRBV12-4 and TRBJ2-7; D may correspond to TRBD1 or TRBD2 (5 bases each). With 4 bases removed from V and 3 bases from J, the gap between germline ends came to 10 bases. The CDR3 has 13 residues. The CDR3 DNA follows: TGTGCCAGCAGTTGGGGGATAAACTACGAGCAGTACTTC. Translating gives CASSWGINYEQYF.

In this sample, this clonotype turned up many times. The rearrangement joins TRBV6-1 to TRBJ2-7; D tentatively fits TRBD1 or TRBD2 (6 bases each). The CDR3 consists of 15 residues. The V and J ends lost 7 bases and 0 bases respectively, with 16 bases between them. Germline assignment: CDR1 MNHNS and CDR2 SASEGT. The CDR3 sequence is CASNPTGGSSYEQYF. The CDR3 DNA is TGTGCCAGCAACCCGACAGGAGGGTCCTCCTACGAGCAGTACTTC.

The rearrangement joins TRBV28 to TRBJ2-7; D is perhaps TRBD1 (6 bases). Germline CDR1 is MDHEN and CDR2 is SYDVKM. The V end was cut by 7 bases, the J end by 3 bases, with 10 bases between. The CDR3 consists of 12 residues. Here the CDR3 DNA reads TGTGCCAGCACGGACAGCTACTACGAGCAGTACTTC. Amino acid sequence: CASTDSYYEQYF.

At least ten counts were recorded for this clonotype. The chain carries TRBV6-1 and TRBJ2-7, with D possibly matching TRBD1 (5 bases). The CDR3 has 14 amino acids. V lost 5 bases, J lost 5 bases, and 16 bases lay in between. Per the germline V gene, CDR1 is MNHNS and CDR2 is SASEGT. CDR3 sequence (DNA): TGTGCCAGCAGTTACGGCAGGGTGAGCAACGAGCAGTACTTC. Translating gives CASSYGRVSNEQYF.

This clonotype was seen repeatedly, ten times or more. V is TRBV7-9 and J is TRBJ2-1; D could derive from TRBD1 or TRBD2 (5 bases each). V shed 1 base and J shed 6 bases, with 10 bases lying between them. This CDR3 is built from 14 residues. From germline, CDR1 is SEHNR and CDR2 FQNEAQ (reference sequence). CDR3 residues: CASSLGGAGNEQFF. DNA of the CDR3: TGTGCCAGCAGCTTAGGAGGGGCTGGCAATGAGCAGTTCTTC.

This clonotype was seen ten or more times. This chain links TRBV12-3 or TRBV12-4 with TRBJ2-7; D possibly corresponds to TRBD2 (7 bases). Between the trimmed V and J ends, which lost 2 bases and 6 bases, there was a span of 14 bases. The CDR3 extends over 14 amino acids. The CDR3 DNA follows: TGTGCCAGCAGTTTAAGAGGGGGGGCCCTCGAGCAGTACTTC. It encodes CASSLRGGALEQYF.

This clonotype was observed many times. The V gene is TRBV6-1, the J gene TRBJ2-5; D unresolved. Trimming left V 2 bases short and J 5 bases short, with 6 bases between. The length of the CDR3 is 12 residues. CDR1 is MNHNS and CDR2 is SASEGT in the germline V gene. The DNA for the CDR3 is TGTGCCAGCAGTGAATCGGCGGAGACCCAGTACTTC. Protein: CASSESAETQYF.

In its sample, this clonotype was seen many times. The chain employs TRBV6-2 or TRBV6-3 and TRBJ1-5, with TRBD1 identical over 9 bases. The CDR3 consists of 14 residues. Germline CDR1 is MNHEY and CDR2 is SVGEGT. The trim removed 6 bases at V and 9 bases at J, leaving 9 bases unmatched. CDR3 DNA sequence: TGTGCCAGCAGCCCGGGACAGGGCTGGAGGCCCCAGCATTTT. This translates into CASSPGQGWRPQHF.

This clonotype was detected ten times or more. The rearrangement uses TRBV7-3 and TRBJ2-7; D gene uncertain. CDR3 length equals 13 residues. Germline V lookup: CDR1 SGHTA, CDR2 FQGTGA. V was shortened by 5 bases and J by 3 bases, with 11 bases between the two germline ends. The CDR3 loop reads CASSPKTGYEQYF. The CDR3 region has the DNA TGTGCCAGCAGCCCCAAGACGGGCTACGAGCAGTACTTC.

This clonotype was picked up many times. The chain has TRBV20-1 and TRBJ2-5; 10 bases fit TRBD2. Trimming removed 0 bases from V and 8 bases from J; junction bases left unmatched: 9. This CDR3 has 15 amino acids. The V gene's germline CDR1 is DFQATT and CDR2 SNEGSKA (reference sequence). The CDR3, as DNA: TGCAGTGCTAGAGATTGGGCTAGCGGGGGCCTAACCCAGTACTTC. It specifies CSARDWASGGLTQYF.

The chain is built from TRBV7-8 and TRBJ1-2, with D possibly TRBD1 on 5 matching bases. Looked up from germline, CDR1 is SGHVS and CDR2 is FQNEAQ. The CDR3 has 14 amino acids. The V end lost 4 bases, the J end lost 2 bases, and 11 bases lay between the germline ends. This chain's CDR3 is CASSWGVGNYGYTF. The CDR3 region has the DNA TGTGCCAGCAGCTGGGGGGTAGGGAACTATGGCTACACCTTC.

This clonotype came up many times. This sequence joins TRBV28 and TRBJ1-1, with 9 bases identical to TRBD1. J lost 8 bases, V lost 8 bases, and 9 bases had no gene match. CDR1 MDHEN and CDR2 SYDVKM come from the germline V gene. CDR3 length: 13 residues. For the CDR3, the DNA is TGTGCCAGCGGAGCGGGACAGGGCGGGGAAGCTTTCTTT. This encodes CASGAGQGGEAFF. The complete variable domain, with remaining parts taken from reference TRBV28 and TRBJ1-1, reads DVKVTQSSRYLVKRTGEKVFLECVQDMDHENMFWYRQDPGLGLRLIYFSYDVKMKEKGDIPEGYSVSREKKERFSLILESASTNQTSMYLCASGAGQGGEAFFGQGTRLTVV.

Ten or more counts support this clonotype. V usage is TRBV6-2 or TRBV6-3 and J usage is TRBJ2-7; D may match TRBD1 or TRBD2 (5 bases each). Germline values: CDR1 MNHEY, CDR2 SVGEGT. The length of the CDR3 is 15 residues. V was shortened by 2 bases and J by 2 bases, with 13 bases between the two germline ends. CDR3 DNA: TGTGCCAGCAGTTACAATGGGGGAGCGCCCTACGAGCAGTACTTC. It is translated as CASSYNGGAPYEQYF.

This clonotype has just a few counts. The chain links TRBV7-3 to TRBJ2-7, with D possibly being TRBD2 (6 bases). Per germline, CDR1 SGHTA and CDR2 FQGTGA. The V and J ends lost 5 bases and 4 bases respectively, with 18 bases between them. The CDR3 runs 15 residues. CDR3 coding DNA: TGTGCCAGCAGCCCCTCAATCGGGGGTTTGTACGAGCAGTACTTC. Amino acids: CASSPSIGGLYEQYF.

The chain uses TRBV7-2 and TRBJ2-1, with D perhaps matching TRBD2 (7 bases). The ends were cut back, 1 base at V and 0 bases at J, with 10 bases in the middle. The CDR3 runs to 16 residues. Per germline, CDR1 SGHTA and CDR2 FQGNSA. CDR3 in amino acids: CASSLGGGDSYNEQFF. Written as DNA, the CDR3 is TGTGCCAGCAGCTTAGGGGGGGGCGACTCCTACAATGAGCAGTTCTTC.

This clonotype was picked up many times. The chain couples TRBV15 to TRBJ2-3; no clear D gene. CDR1 and CDR2 from the germline V gene are LNHNV and YYDKDF (reference sequence). V lost 0 bases and J 0 bases, leaving 7 bases between the germline ends. This CDR3 is 15 amino acids long. The CDR3 DNA reads as TGTGCCACCAGCAGAGACAGATCTAGCACAGATACGCAGTATTTT. Encoded protein: CATSRDRSSTDTQYF. Together with reference TRBV15 and TRBJ2-3, the CDR3 gives the full variable domain: DAMVIQNPRYQVTQFGKPVTLSCSQTLNHNVMYWYQQKSSQAPKLLFHYYDKDFNNEADTPDNFQSRRPNTSFCFLDIRSPGLGDTAMYLCATSRDRSSTDTQYFGPGTRLTVL.

This clonotype occurred many times. The chain combines TRBV19 with TRBJ2-7; D is ambiguous. Germline values: CDR1 LNHDA, CDR2 SQIVND (reference sequence). The CDR3 has 11 amino acids. The ends were cut back, 4 bases at V and 6 bases at J, with 7 bases in the middle. The CDR3 DNA follows: TGTGCCAGTAGTAGGTGGGGCGAGCAGTACTTC. Its translation is CASSRWGEQYF.

This clonotype was recorded many times. CDR3 in DNA: TGTGCCAGCAGCTTGGGACACCAGACCTACGAGCAGTACTTC. Protein sequence: CASSLGHQTYEQYF. This chain links TRBV11-2 with TRBJ2-7; TRBD1 is a possible D gene (6 bases). From germline, CDR1 is SGHAT and CDR2 FQNNGV. V shed 3 bases and J shed 2 bases, with 11 bases lying between them. The CDR3 extends over 14 amino acids. Looking up the rest from reference TRBV11-2 and TRBJ2-7 gives the full variable domain: EAGVAQSPRYKIIEKRQSVAFWCNPISGHATLYWYQQILGQGPKLLIQFQNNGVVDDSQLPKDRFSAERLKGVDSTLKIQPAKLEDSAVYLCASSLGHQTYEQYFGPGTRLTVT.

This clonotype came up a few times. The CDR3 spells CASSLGGAGGPETQYF. The CDR3 DNA reads TGTGCCAGCAGCTTGGGAGGAGCGGGGGGGCCTGAGACCCAGTACTTC. The rearrangement uses TRBV5-8 and TRBJ2-5; TRBD2 matches at 10 bases. The CDR3 contains 16 residues. The V segment lost 0 bases and the J segment 5 bases; nucleotides outside the gene matches: 7. The germline V gene has CDR1 SGHTS and CDR2 YDEGEE.

This clonotype showed up many times. J is TRBJ2-7 and V is TRBV13; possibly TRBD1 for D (6 bases). This CDR3 is built from 14 residues. In germline, CDR1 is PRHDT, CDR2 FYEKMQ (reference sequence). V was clipped by 3 bases and J by 3 bases, with 12 bases between them. CDR3 protein: CASSFYRGIYEQYF. The DNA for the CDR3 is TGTGCCAGCAGCTTCTATAGGGGGATCTACGAGCAGTACTTC.

In its sample, this clonotype was seen many times. The chain employs TRBV3-1 and TRBJ1-1; tentative D call: TRBD1 (5 bases). In germline, CDR1 is LGHDT, CDR2 YNNKEL (reference sequence). With 1 base removed from V and 1 base from J, the gap between germline ends came to 7 bases. This CDR3 is built from 14 residues. In DNA, the CDR3 is TGTGCCAGCAGCCAAGGGGGGACGAACACTGAAGCTTTCTTT. As protein: CASSQGGTNTEAFF.

The V gene is TRBV7-9, the J gene TRBJ1-2; unclear D gene. CDR3 length: 15 amino acids. Germline V gene data show CDR1 as SEHNR and CDR2 as FQNEAQ (reference sequence). Trimming took 5 bases from V and 8 from J, leaving 21 bases between them. The CDR3 here is CASSQSGKTIRGYTF. The CDR3 region has the DNA TGTGCCAGCAGCCAAAGCGGAAAAACTATAAGAGGCTACACCTTC.

CDR3 sequence: CAIRRTGDTGELFF. CDR3 sequence (DNA): TGTGCCATCAGACGGACAGGGGACACCGGGGAGCTGTTTTTT. This chain joins TRBV10-3 and TRBJ2-2, with TRBD1 matching over 9 bases. The junction had 2 bases not matched to a gene; V was cut back by 6 bases and J by 3 bases. CDR3 length equals 14 residues. Per germline, CDR1 ENHRY and CDR2 SYGVKD.